Each of the 2 T cell receptor beta chains below was sequenced from the same sample in a study of cytomegalovirus exposure and HLA in healthy donors. A multiplex PCR was run with 60 Vbeta primers and 13 Jbeta primers. Generated by immunoSEQ multiplex PCR, the TCRdb table keeps only in-frame clones and is missing some. Among 150,000 to 200,000 clones listed, roughly 87% were seen once. The sequenced sample consisted of PBMCs. The receptors originated from a girl under three years old in good health and CMV-seronegative.

This chain joins TRBV20-1 and TRBJ2-7; D call uncertain. CDR1 and CDR2 from the germline V gene are DFQATT and SNEGSKA (reference sequence). The V end lost 3 bases, the J end lost 5 bases, and 8 bases lay between the germline ends. This CDR3 region has 11 residues. This CDR3 reads CSASRADEQYF. The CDR3 DNA reads as TGCAGTGCTAGCCGCGCGGACGAGCAGTACTTC.

The chain uses TRBV29-1 and TRBJ2-1; TRBD2 matches 8 bases. This CDR3 is 12 amino acids long. The V gene end was trimmed by 0 bases and the J gene end by 10 bases; junction bases not matched to a gene: 2. The germline gives CDR1 SQVTM, CDR2 ANQGSEA. The CDR3 coding sequence is TGCAGCGTTGAAGAGGGCGGGAGGGAGCAGTTCTTC. Its protein is CSVEEGGREQFF.